This T cell receptor beta chain came from a study of blood T cell repertoires in COVID-19. On the study more broadly: Material from acute and convalescent COVID-19 was sourced from the United States, Italy and Spain. T cells, B-cell-depleted T cells, or PBMCs provided the cDNA or gDNA that served as material.

Authors' data handling: Nucleated cell counts were estimated from reference gene primer amplification. The table came from immunoSEQ multiplex PCR; TCRdb's copy has only in-frame clones and leaves some out. The D gene and trimming were derived from the DNA, and the V and J assignments and clone size from that table. The sample has over 90,000 clones, more than 65% seen once. The CDR3 covers 17 residues. The germline V gene encodes CDR1 LGHDT and CDR2 YNNKEL (reference sequence). V was clipped by 1 base and J by 2 bases, with 17 bases between them. The gene calls are TRBV3-1 (or the pseudogene TRBV3-2) and TRBJ2-5; D is undetermined. This sequence originates from a man in his 60s with acute or convalescent COVID-19. Sequencing was done on a sample of peripheral blood. The chain's CDR3 is CASSQAGLRFRQETQYF. Written as DNA, the CDR3 is TGTGCCAGCAGCCAAGCTGGGCTTCGGTTTCGGCAAGAGACCCAGTACTTC.